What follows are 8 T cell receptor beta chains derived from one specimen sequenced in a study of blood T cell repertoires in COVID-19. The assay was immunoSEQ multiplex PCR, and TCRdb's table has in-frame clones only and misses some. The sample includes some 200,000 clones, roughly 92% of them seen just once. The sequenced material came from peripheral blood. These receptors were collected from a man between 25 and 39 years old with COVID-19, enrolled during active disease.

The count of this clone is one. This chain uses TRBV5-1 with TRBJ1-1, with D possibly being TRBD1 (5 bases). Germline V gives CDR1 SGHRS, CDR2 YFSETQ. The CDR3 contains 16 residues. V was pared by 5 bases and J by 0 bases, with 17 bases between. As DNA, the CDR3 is TGCGCCAGCAGTTACCGCAAAGGACACATGAACACTGAAGCTTTCTTT. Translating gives CASSYRKGHMNTEAFF.

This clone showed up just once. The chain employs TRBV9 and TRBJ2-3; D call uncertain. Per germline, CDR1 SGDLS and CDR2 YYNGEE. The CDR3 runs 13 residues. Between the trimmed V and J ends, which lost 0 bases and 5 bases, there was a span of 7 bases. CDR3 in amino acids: CASSVGQRDTQYF. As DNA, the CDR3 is TGTGCCAGCAGCGTAGGGCAACGAGATACGCAGTATTTT.

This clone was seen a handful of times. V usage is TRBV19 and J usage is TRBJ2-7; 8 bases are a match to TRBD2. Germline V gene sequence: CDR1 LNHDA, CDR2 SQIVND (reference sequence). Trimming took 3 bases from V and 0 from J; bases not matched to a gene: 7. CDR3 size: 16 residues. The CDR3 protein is CASSINSGVPSYEQYF. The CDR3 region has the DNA TGTGCCAGTAGTATTAATAGCGGGGTACCCTCCTACGAGCAGTACTTC.

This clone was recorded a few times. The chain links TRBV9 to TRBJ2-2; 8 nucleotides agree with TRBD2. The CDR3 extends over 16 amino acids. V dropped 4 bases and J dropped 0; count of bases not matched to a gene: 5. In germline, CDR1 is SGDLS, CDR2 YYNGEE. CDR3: CASSPRGAANTGELFF. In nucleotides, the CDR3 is TGTGCCAGCAGCCCGCGGGGGGCCGCGAACACCGGGGAGCTGTTTTTT.

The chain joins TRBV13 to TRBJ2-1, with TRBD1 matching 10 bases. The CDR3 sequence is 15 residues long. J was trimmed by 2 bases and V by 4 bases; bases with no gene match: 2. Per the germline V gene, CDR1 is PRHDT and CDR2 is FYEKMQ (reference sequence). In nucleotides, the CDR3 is TGTGCCAGCAGCTCCGGGACAGGGGCCTACAATGAGCAGTTCTTC. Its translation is CASSSGTGAYNEQFF.

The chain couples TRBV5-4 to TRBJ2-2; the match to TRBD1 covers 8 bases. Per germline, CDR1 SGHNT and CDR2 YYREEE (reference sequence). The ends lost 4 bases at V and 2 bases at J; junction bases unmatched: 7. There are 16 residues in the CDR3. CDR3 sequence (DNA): TGTGCCAGCAGCCTCGGACAGGGCTACAACACCGGGGAGCTGTTTTTT. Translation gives CASSLGQGYNTGELFF. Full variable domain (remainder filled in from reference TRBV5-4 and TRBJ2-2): ETGVTQSPTHLIKTRGQQVTLRCSSQSGHNTVSWYQQALGQGPQFIFQYYREEENGRGNFPPRFSGLQFPNYSSELNVNALELDDSALYLCASSLGQGYNTGELFFGEGSRLTVL.

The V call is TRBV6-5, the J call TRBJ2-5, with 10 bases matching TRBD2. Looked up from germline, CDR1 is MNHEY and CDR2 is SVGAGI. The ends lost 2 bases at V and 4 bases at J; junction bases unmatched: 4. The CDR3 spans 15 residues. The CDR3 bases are TGTGCCAGCAGTTACGGAGCGGGGGGGCCAGAGACCCAGTACTTC. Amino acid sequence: CASSYGAGGPETQYF.

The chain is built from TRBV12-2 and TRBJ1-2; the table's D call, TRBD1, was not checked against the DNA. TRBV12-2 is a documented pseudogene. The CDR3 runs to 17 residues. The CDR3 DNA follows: TGTGCAAGTCGCCCCACCGGGCAGGGGGCGAAGTTTTATGGCTACACCTTC. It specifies CASRPTGQGAKFYGYTF.